Listed below are T cell receptor beta chains from one sample, sequenced in a study of patients and donors after allogeneic stem cell transplantation. TCRdb redid the calling of the RT-PCR reads with MiXCR, one entry per CDR3 protein. The repertoire holds roughly 250,000 distinct CDR3 sequences, with 13% to 15% as singletons. What was sequenced was blood, either unsorted or a sorted T cell fraction (not recorded which). The receptor set was obtained from a human donor who was either an allogeneic HSCT recipient or a stem cell or donor lymphocyte infusion donor (not recorded which). It is not recorded whose cells these are; they may come from a transplant donor. CDR3s include the opening cysteine and the closing phenylalanine or tryptophan. D genes are given only for firm matches. Clone size appears in some rows only: once, few, many, or a class for an expanded clone.

few	TRBV4-2	TRBJ2-3	.	TGTGCCAGCAGCCAAGATGGGTTAGGGGGGGGGCACACAGATACGCAGTATTTT	CASSQDGLGGGHTDTQYF
many	TRBV19	TRBJ2-5	.	TGTGCCAGTAGTATAGATTGGACAGAATTGGAGACCCAGTACTTC	CASSIDWTELETQYF
.	TRBV28	TRBJ1-6	.	TGTGCCAGCAGCCCGATGACAGCCTATAATTCACCCCTCCACTTT	CASSPMTAYNSPLHF
many	TRBV4-3	TRBJ1-2	.	TGCGCCAGCAGCCAAGGGCAGGGGAGCTATGGCTACACCTTC	CASSQGQGSYGYTF
.	TRBV4-1	TRBJ2-3	TRBD2	TGCGCCAGCAGCTCCCCCCCTGGCGGGAGACGCACAGATACGCAGTATTTT	CASSSPPGGRRTDTQYF
many	TRBV7-2	TRBJ2-1	TRBD1	TGTGCCAGCAGCTCGCGACAGGGGCAAAATGAGCAGTTCTTC	CASSSRQGQNEQFF
.	TRBV19	TRBJ2-1	TRBD1	TGTGCCAGTAGCCCGGGAACGGGACAGGGGTTTCGTGAGCAGTTCTTC	CASSPGTGQGFREQFF
.	TRBV7-7	TRBJ2-1	TRBD1	TGTGCCAGCAGCCCTACACAGGGGGTTACCTACAATGAGCAGTTCTTC	CASSPTQGVTYNEQFF
.	TRBV7-2	TRBJ1-4	TRBD1	TGTGCCAGCAGCCCCGACAGGGGGCCCAATGAAAAACTGTTTTTT	CASSPDRGPNEKLFF
few	TRBV7-9	TRBJ1-5	TRBD1	TGTGCCAGCAGCCCCGCGGGACAGTTGAGCAATCAGCCCCAGCATTTT	CASSPAGQLSNQPQHF
many	TRBV20-1	TRBJ2-7	TRBD2	TGCAGTGCAAAAGCGGGAGGGCTCTTCGAGCAGTACTTC	CSAKAGGLFEQYF
many	TRBV12-3/TRBV12-4	TRBJ1-2	.	TGTGCCAGCAGCCTCTCGGAACGATCCGGCTACACCTTC	CASSLSERSGYTF
many	TRBV3-1	TRBJ2-7	TRBD2	TGTGCCAGCAGCGAGTTGGCGGGAGGCCGGGAGCAGTACTTC	CASSELAGGREQYF
many	TRBV4-3	TRBJ1-2	.	TGCGCCAGCAGCCCCCGACCAACCTATGGCTACACCTTC	CASSPRPTYGYTF
few	TRBV7-9	TRBJ1-6	.	TGTGCCAGCAGCGGAGGACAGATTAATTCACCCCTCCACTTT	CASSGGQINSPLHF
.	TRBV29-1	TRBJ2-5	.	TGCAGCGTTGGTGGGCAGAACCTTCAAGAGACCCAGTACTTC	CSVGGQNLQETQYF
few	TRBV5-1	TRBJ2-2	TRBD2	TGCGCCAGCAGCCCCCAGACTAGCCACACCGGGGAGCTGTTTTTT	CASSPQTSHTGELFF
.	TRBV28	TRBJ2-4	TRBD2	TGTGCCAGCAGCAAGACTAGCGGGAAGAAAAACATTCAGTACTTC	CASSKTSGKKNIQYF
few	TRBV12-3/TRBV12-4	TRBJ1-2	.	TGTGCCAGCAGTTTAGACAGGGTAGCCTATGGCTACACCTTC	CASSLDRVAYGYTF
few	TRBV28	TRBJ1-1	.	TGTGCCAGCAGCCAAGGACAGTTGGTAGCTTTCTTT	CASSQGQLVAFF
few	TRBV30	TRBJ1-5	.	TGTGCCTGGAGCTTGACAGGTTATAGCAATCAGCCCCAGCATTTT	CAWSLTGYSNQPQHF
few	TRBV18	TRBJ2-1	TRBD2	TGTGCCAGCTCACCCGACGGGACTACCTATGGGGAGCAGTTCTTC	CASSPDGTTYGEQFF
.	TRBV6-1	TRBJ1-4	.	TGTGCCAGCAGTGCGGACATGGGGGCTGGGGAAAAACTGTTTTTT	CASSADMGAGEKLFF
few	TRBV28	TRBJ1-5	.	TGTGCCAGCAGTTCAGGGGTGGATCAGCCCCAGCATTTT	CASSSGVDQPQHF
many	TRBV6-1	TRBJ1-2	.	TGTGCCAGCATCGAAAACAGGGATTCTGGCTACACCTTC	CASIENRDSGYTF
.	TRBV5-1	TRBJ2-1	TRBD2	TGCGCCAGCAGATTGGCGGGGGGAGTATACAATGAGCAGTTCTTC	CASRLAGGVYNEQFF
.	TRBV6-1	TRBJ2-6	TRBD1	TGTGCCAGCAGGCCAGTTCCGGGACAGGGTTCTGGGGCCAACGTCCTGACTTTC	CASRPVPGQGSGANVLTF
.	TRBV2	TRBJ1-2	.	TGTGCCAGCAGTCAGACAGGATTCTACACCTTC	CASSQTGFYTF
.	TRBV15	TRBJ1-4	TRBD1	TGTGCCACCAGCAGAGGACAGGGGCAGGGGGAAAAACTGTTTTTT	CATSRGQGQGEKLFF
.	TRBV5-6	TRBJ2-3	.	TGTGCCAGCAGCCTACCGGACAGCACAGATACGCAGTATTTT	CASSLPDSTDTQYF
few	TRBV18	TRBJ1-1	.	TGTGCCAGCTCACCTTTCTCCCCGGGGGCCACTGAAGCTTTCTTT	CASSPFSPGATEAFF
.	TRBV4-2	TRBJ1-2	.	TGTGCCAGCAGCCAAGGGCGGGGAAGCTCCTATGGCTACACCTTC	CASSQGRGSSYGYTF
.	TRBV10-3	TRBJ2-5	.	TGTGCCATCAGTGATGGGGGGGAGACCCAGTACTTC	CAISDGGETQYF
many	TRBV3-1	TRBJ2-5	.	TGTGCCAGCAGCCAGGGGACGGTACAAGAGACCCAGTACTTC	CASSQGTVQETQYF
.	TRBV7-9	TRBJ1-2	TRBD1	TGTGCCAGCAGCTTAGGGGGGACAGACAACTATGGCTACACCTTC	CASSLGGTDNYGYTF
.	TRBV20-1	TRBJ2-5	TRBD1	TGCAGTGCAAAAAGCACAGGGGGCTTAGAGACCCAGTACTTC	CSAKSTGGLETQYF
.	TRBV10-3	TRBJ2-5	.	TGTGCCATCAGTACTACAGAGAGGGAGACCCAGTACTTC	CAISTTERETQYF
.	TRBV4-1	TRBJ2-7	.	TGCGCCAGCAGCCAAGAAGGTTGGGGTTTAGGAGAGCAGTACTTC	CASSQEGWGLGEQYF
.	TRBV12-5	TRBJ2-1	.	TGTGCTAGTGGCCCTTGGGACAACTACAATGAGCAGTTCTTC	CASGPWDNYNEQFF
many	TRBV5-1	TRBJ1-4	.	TGCGCCAGCAGCGTCACAGGGCTTAATGAAAAACTGTTTTTT	CASSVTGLNEKLFF
.	TRBV12-1	TRBJ2-1	.	TGTGCCAGCAGCTTTGTTGTGACTAGTAGGGGTTACAATGAGCAGTTCTTC	CASSFVVTSRGYNEQFF
few	TRBV12-3/TRBV12-4	TRBJ1-6	TRBD1	TGTGCCAGCAGCCCGGACAGGGATTTCAGCTCCTATAATTCACCCCTCCACTTT	CASSPDRDFSSYNSPLHF
.	TRBV5-1	TRBJ2-7	.	TGCGCCAGCAGCCCGACCGTGGCGGGAAACGACGAGCAGTACTTC	CASSPTVAGNDEQYF
.	TRBV19	TRBJ1-2	.	TGTGCCAGTAGTATAGGGGCCAGGATAGGAGGCTACACCTTC	CASSIGARIGGYTF
.	TRBV4-2	TRBJ1-5	.	TGTGCCAGCAGCCAAGATTCGGACGGAGAGCGGCCCCAGCATTTT	CASSQDSDGERPQHF
few	TRBV4-2	TRBJ2-7	.	TGTGCCAGCAGCCAAGGACCCCAAAGGATAAGCTCCTACGAGCAGTACTTC	CASSQGPQRISSYEQYF
.	TRBV11-3	TRBJ2-7	.	TGTGCCAGCAGCTTAACAAATGGACCTGGACTCGAGCAGTACTTC	CASSLTNGPGLEQYF
few	TRBV15	TRBJ2-2	TRBD1	TGTGCCACCAGAGGGACAGGAACGAACACCGGGGAGCTGTTTTTT	CATRGTGTNTGELFF
many	TRBV5-1	TRBJ2-2	.	TGCGCCAGCAGCCCCCCTTCGAACAGGGAGCTGTTTTTT	CASSPPSNRELFF
.	TRBV30	TRBJ2-1	.	TGTGCCTGGAAAACTCTGGGGGGCGCCTACAATGAGCAGTTCTTC	CAWKTLGGAYNEQFF
few	TRBV11-2	TRBJ2-2	.	TGTGCCAGCAGCTCACTGACGGGAAACACCGGGGAGCTGTTTTTT	CASSSLTGNTGELFF
few	TRBV20-1	TRBJ1-1	.	TGCAGTGCTAGAGACGGGATGGGGCAGACTGAAGCTTTCTTT	CSARDGMGQTEAFF
.	TRBV4-3	TRBJ1-4	TRBD1	TGCGCCAGCAGCCAAGATTTGGCGACAGGGGGACCAACTAATGAAAAACTGTTTTTT	CASSQDLATGGPTNEKLFF
many	TRBV19	TRBJ2-7	.	TGTGCCAGTAGTATTGGTCCGGCTAGCCGGACGCAGTACTTC	CASSIGPASRTQYF
few	TRBV21-1	TRBJ2-7	.	TGTGCCAGCAGCAAAGAGCTAGGGCACTACGAGCAGTACTTC	CASSKELGHYEQYF
many	TRBV4-2	TRBJ2-1	.	TGTGCCAGCAGCCGATCACAGGAAGCAGATGAGCAGTTCTTC	CASSRSQEADEQFF
.	TRBV23-1	TRBJ1-1	.	TGCGCCAGCAGTCGTTTTCCAGATGAAGCTTTCTTT	CASSRFPDEAFF
.	TRBV6-1	TRBJ2-4	.	TGTGCCAGCAGCCGACAACAGGGATGGAAAAACATTCAGTACTTC	CASSRQQGWKNIQYF
many	TRBV5-1	TRBJ2-2	TRBD2	TGCGCCAGCAGCTGGAGCGGGAGGGCGGACGGGGAGCTGTTTTTT	CASSWSGRADGELFF
few	TRBV7-2	TRBJ2-7	TRBD1	TGTGCCAGCAGCTCCGGACAGGGGACTTGGGAGCAGTACTTC	CASSSGQGTWEQYF